The clone carrying this T cell receptor (beta chain) was counted many times. This specimen belongs to a study of identical twins. Germline values: CDR1 SGHAT, CDR2 FQNNGV. This CDR3 region has 17 residues. J lost 0 bases, V lost 5 bases, and 12 bases had no gene match. TCRdb reanalysed the 5' RACE reads using MiXCR and keeps one entry per CDR3 protein. The sample has 200,000 to 300,000 distinct CDR3 sequences, roughly 7.5% seen once. The sample was also reused in another study, on yellow fever vaccine responses in identical twins.

The receptor's source is a woman aged 18-29 years in good health. This chain uses TRBV11-2 with TRBJ1-2; TRBD1 agrees at 7 bases. Sequencing was done on a sample of CD8+ T cells sorted from blood. The CDR3 is CASSLDRSGLANYGYTF. As DNA, the CDR3 is TGTGCCAGCAGCCTGGACAGGTCCGGGTTAGCTAACTATGGCTACACCTTC.